These 24 T cell receptor beta chains originate from one sample sequenced in a study of cytomegalovirus exposure and HLA in healthy donors. Libraries were prepared by immunoSEQ multiplex PCR; TCRdb keeps only in-frame clonotypes and omits some of them. In the table there are about 300,000 clones, 70% to 90% of which are singletons. Material: PBMCs. The receptors originated from a young woman in good health and CMV-seronegative.

The V gene is TRBV18, the J gene TRBJ1-2, with D maybe TRBD1 (5 bases). CDR1 KGHSH and CDR2 LQKENI come from the germline V gene. CDR3 length: 14 amino acids. Trimming shortened V by 6 bases and J by 3 bases, and 14 bases separated the two germline ends. The CDR3 spells CASSSGPGDYGYTF. The DNA for the CDR3 is TGTGCCAGCTCTTCCGGCCCGGGGGACTATGGCTACACCTTC.

This clone was seen a single time. V and J are TRBV5-1 and TRBJ1-1, with a tentative D call TRBD1 (5 bases). CDR1 is SGHRS, CDR2 YFSETQ, per germline. Between the trimmed V and J ends, which lost 4 bases and 7 bases, there was a span of 17 bases. This CDR3 region has 14 residues. The CDR3 here is CASSGGAIAIEAFF. DNA of the CDR3: TGCGCCAGCAGCGGCGGGGCGATAGCCATTGAAGCTTTCTTT.

The CDR3: CASSVVAGTQYF. The CDR3 DNA reads TGTGCCAGCAGCGTAGTAGCTGGTACGCAGTATTTT. This chain uses TRBV9 with TRBJ2-3, with D unclear. The CDR3 consists of 12 residues. Trimming shortened V by 0 bases and J by 8 bases, and 7 bases separated the two germline ends. CDR1 and CDR2 from the germline V gene are SGDLS and YYNGEE.

This chain uses TRBV6-6 with TRBJ1-1; perhaps TRBD1 as D (5 bases). The CDR3 is 14 residues long. CDR1 MNHNY and CDR2 SVGAGI come from the germline V gene (reference sequence). Trimming shortened V by 7 bases and J by 5 bases, and 17 bases separated the two germline ends. The CDR3 loop reads CASTDGGSGTEAFF. CDR3 DNA sequence: TGTGCCAGCACCGATGGGGGGTCGGGGACTGAAGCTTTCTTT.

The chain recombines TRBV15 with TRBJ2-1, with D unclear. The V gene's germline CDR1 is LNHNV and CDR2 YYDKDF (reference sequence). This CDR3 spans 14 amino acids. V lost 0 bases, J lost 8 bases, and 11 bases lay in between. The CDR3: CATSRDPGLDEQFF. The CDR3 DNA reads as TGTGCCACCAGCAGAGATCCGGGTTTGGATGAGCAGTTCTTC.

The chain recombines TRBV29-1 with TRBJ1-2; TRBD1 agrees at 7 bases. Trimming cost V 2 bases and J 3 bases; bases outside gene matches: 12. The CDR3 sequence is 16 residues long. Per germline, CDR1 SQVTM and CDR2 ANQGSEA. In DNA, the CDR3 is TGCAGCGTTGAAAGTAAGAGACAGGGTAGTGACTATGGCTACACCTTC. Translating gives CSVESKRQGSDYGYTF.

This clone was detected only once. This chain joins TRBV7-2 and TRBJ2-7; D may be TRBD1 (6 bases). This CDR3 spans 15 amino acids. From germline, CDR1 is SGHTA and CDR2 FQGNSA. V lost 3 bases, J lost 4 bases, and 16 bases lay in between. The CDR3 coding sequence is TGTGCCAGCAGCTTTCACAGGGACCTCCGTTACGAGCAGTACTTC. Amino acid sequence: CASSFHRDLRYEQYF. The variable domain in full, completed from reference TRBV7-2 and TRBJ2-7, reads GAGVSQSPSNKVTEKGKDVELRCDPISGHTALYWYRQSLGQGLEFLIYFQGNSAPDKSGLPSDRFSAERTGGSVSTLTIQRTQQEDSAVYLCASSFHRDLRYEQYFGPGTRLTVT.

This clone was counted once. The genes are TRBV18 and TRBJ2-1; 9 bases fit TRBD2. Trimming removed 5 bases from V and 6 bases from J; junction bases left unmatched: 8. There are 15 residues in the CDR3. Germline V CDR1 and CDR2: KGHSH, LQKENI. The CDR3 nucleotides read TGTGCCAGCTCAGCGGGACTAGCCGACCTCAATGAGCAGTTCTTC. This translates into CASSAGLADLNEQFF. The variable domain in full, with the rest retrieved from reference TRBV18 and TRBJ2-1, is NAGVMQNPRHLVRRRGQEARLRCSPMKGHSHVYWYRQLPEEGLKFMVYLQKENIIDESGMPKERFSAEFPKEGPSILRIQQVVRGDSAAYFCASSAGLADLNEQFFGPGTRLTVL.

A few counts support this clone. This chain links TRBV4-1 with TRBJ1-5; D is ambiguous. Germline values: CDR1 MGHRA, CDR2 YSYEKL. Trimming took off 5 bases at V and 2 bases at J, with 19 bases between the two ends. This CDR3 spans 17 amino acids. CDR3 nucleotides: TGCGCCAGCAGCTACGGACTTAGAAGTGGGGGCAATCAGCCCCAGCATTTT. Protein sequence: CASSYGLRSGGNQPQHF.

The chain combines TRBV21-1 with TRBJ2-3; the D segment call TRBD2 is taken from the table without a DNA check. TRBV21-1 is a documented pseudogene. CDR3 length equals 18 residues. The CDR3 coding sequence is TGTGCCAGCAGCACCTCCTCCTGGGACTGTGGCCGCACAGATACGCAGTATTTT. Protein: CASSTSSWDCGRTDTQYF.

To note about this clone: Other DNA variants within this sample encode the same CDR3. This chain uses TRBV14 with TRBJ2-2; perhaps TRBD2 as D (5 bases). Germline CDR1 is SGHDN and CDR2 is FVKESK. The ends were cut back, 2 bases at V and 4 bases at J, with 8 bases in the middle. The CDR3 is 14 residues long. CDR3 sequence (DNA): TGTGCCAGCAGCCAACTAGCTGGCACCGGGGAGCTGTTTTTT. It yields the protein CASSQLAGTGELFF.

J is TRBJ2-7 and V is TRBV2; 15 bases agree with TRBD2. V lost 7 bases, J lost 2 bases, and 3 bases stayed unmatched. There are 15 residues in the CDR3. Germline CDR1 is SNHLY and CDR2 is FYNNEI. The CDR3 sequence: CASTGLAGGPYEQYF. The CDR3 nucleotides read TGTGCCAGCACGGGACTAGCGGGAGGCCCCTACGAGCAGTACTTC.

This clone was counted only a few times. The chain has TRBV2 and TRBJ2-7, with no clear D. CDR3 size: 13 residues. Germline V lookup: CDR1 SNHLY, CDR2 FYNNEI. V was clipped by 1 base and J by 9 bases, with 13 bases between them. The CDR3 nucleotides are TGTGCCAGCAGTGAAGTAACTGTCATCGGGCAGTACTTC. This gives the protein CASSEVTVIGQYF.

This clone has a single count. The V call is TRBV4-1, the J call TRBJ1-1; D not certain. The CDR3 totals 13 residues. V lost 0 bases to trimming and J lost 7 bases, with 9 bases between them. Germline CDR1 and CDR2: MGHRA and YSYEKL. The CDR3 region is CASSQDPGDEAFF. DNA for the CDR3: TGCGCCAGCAGCCAAGATCCCGGAGATGAAGCTTTCTTT.

CDR3 bases: TGTGCCAGCAGTTACTCAAGGGGGCAGCACGAGCAGTACTTC. Encoded protein: CASSYSRGQHEQYF. This chain connects TRBV6-5 to TRBJ2-7, with 7 bases matching TRBD1. Germline V gives CDR1 MNHEY, CDR2 SVGAGI. V was pared by 0 bases and J by 5 bases, with 4 bases of the junction left unmatched. The CDR3 runs 14 residues.

The chain recombines TRBV28 with TRBJ2-3, with D perhaps TRBD1 (6 bases). The V gene's germline CDR1 is MDHEN and CDR2 SYDVKM. Trimming cost V 9 bases and J 2 bases, with 12 bases left between them. CDR3 length equals 13 residues. The CDR3 protein is CASFRGDTDTQYF. In nucleotides, the CDR3 is TGTGCCAGTTTCAGGGGAGACACAGATACGCAGTATTTT. Full variable domain (outside the CDR3, taken from reference TRBV28 and TRBJ2-3): DVKVTQSSRYLVKRTGEKVFLECVQDMDHENMFWYRQDPGLGLRLIYFSYDVKMKEKGDIPEGYSVSREKKERFSLILESASTNQTSMYLCASFRGDTDTQYFGPGTRLTVL.

The chain combines TRBV6-6 with TRBJ2-7, with a tentative D call TRBD2 (5 bases). The V gene's germline CDR1 is MNHNY and CDR2 SVGAGI (reference sequence). There are 16 residues in the CDR3. Trimming removed 4 bases at V and 3 bases at J, with 19 bases between. The chain's CDR3 is CASSFVSAKNDYEQYF. CDR3 nucleotide sequence: TGTGCCAGCAGTTTTGTTAGCGCGAAGAATGACTACGAGCAGTACTTC.

CDR3 residues: CASSLESGQAISTNEKLFF. CDR3 coding DNA: TGTGCCAGCAGCTTAGAATCGGGACAAGCAATCTCAACTAATGAAAAACTGTTTTTT. The rearrangement uses TRBV7-9 and TRBJ1-4; possibly TRBD1 for D (6 bases). CDR3 length: 19 amino acids. Germline V gene lookup returns CDR1 SEHNR and CDR2 FQNEAQ (reference sequence). Deletions cut 1 base from V and 0 bases from J, with 18 bases between.

V usage is TRBV2 and J usage is TRBJ1-2, with a tentative D call TRBD1 (6 bases). Trimming took off 4 bases at V and 4 bases at J, with 22 bases between the two ends. Germline V gives CDR1 SNHLY, CDR2 FYNNEI. CDR3 length: 17 amino acids. CDR3 coding DNA: TGTGCCAGCAGTGCGGCACAGGGTCCCTCGTTGGGCTATGGCTACACCTTC. Translation: CASSAAQGPSLGYGYTF.

The V and J genes are TRBV6-6 and TRBJ2-5; 8 bases are shared with TRBD1. The germline CDR1 and CDR2 sequences are MNHNY and SVGAGI (reference sequence). The V segment lost 6 bases and the J segment 2 bases; nucleotides outside the gene matches: 8. The CDR3 has 15 amino acids. The CDR3 spells CASRKGTGVQETQYF. CDR3 sequence (DNA): TGTGCCAGCAGGAAAGGGACAGGAGTTCAAGAGACCCAGTACTTC.

The chain has TRBV29-1 and TRBJ2-7; 11 positions match TRBD2. CDR1 SQVTM and CDR2 ANQGSEA come from the germline V gene. The CDR3 contains 13 residues. J was trimmed by 2 bases and V by 4 bases; bases with no gene match: 1. DNA of the CDR3: TGCAGCGTTGTACTAGCGGGGGCCTACGAGCAGTACTTC. Protein: CSVVLAGAYEQYF.

The chain uses TRBV2 and TRBJ2-5; TRBD2 matches 7 bases. Trimming removed 8 bases from V and 0 bases from J; junction bases left unmatched: 9. The length of the CDR3 is 15 residues. Per the germline V gene, CDR1 is SNHLY and CDR2 is FYNNEI. The CDR3: CASVGPRGYQETQYF. DNA for the CDR3: TGTGCCAGCGTTGGGCCGCGGGGGTACCAAGAGACCCAGTACTTC.

V gene TRBV27 combines with J gene TRBJ2-2, with TRBD2 matching 15 bases. Germline V gives CDR1 MNHEY, CDR2 SMNVEV (reference sequence). The CDR3 has 18 residues. V was pared by 5 bases and J by 4 bases, with 8 bases of the junction left unmatched. This CDR3 is CASSPPRGLAGGTGELFF. CDR3 in DNA: TGTGCCAGCAGTCCACCACGGGGACTAGCGGGAGGCACCGGGGAGCTGTTTTTT.

The chain combines TRBV2 with TRBJ2-1, with D possibly matching TRBD2 (6 bases). This CDR3 region has 12 residues. V dropped 7 bases and J dropped 7 bases, with 11 bases sitting between them. The germline V gene has CDR1 SNHLY and CDR2 FYNNEI. The chain's CDR3 is CASTSEVNEQFF. Written as DNA, the CDR3 is TGTGCCAGCACTAGCGAAGTAAATGAGCAGTTCTTC.